This T cell receptor (beta chain) was recorded in a study of shared T cell receptors in the human thymus. V gave up 6 bases and J gave up 10 bases; unmatched junction bases: 18. Germline CDR1 is SGHRS and CDR2 is YFSETQ. The CDR3 loop spans 16 amino acids. Using immunoSEQ multiplex PCR, the repertoire was profiled, and TCRdb retains in-frame clones only, with some absent. The profile shows more than 550,000 clones, 80% to 90% of them singletons. These data also featured in a second study, about human thymus T cells. Per that study: Resections from corrective heart surgery supplied the thymus tissue.

The TCR sequence derives from a girl younger than two with a congenital heart defect. This rearrangement joins TRBV5-1 to TRBJ2-1; 8 bases align to TRBD2. The material sequenced was thymocytes. CDR3 amino acids: CASNLLLAGGYEEQFF. The CDR3, as DNA: TGCGCCAGCAACCTCCTTCTTGCGGGGGGATATGAGGAGCAGTTCTTC. Full variable domain (outside the CDR3, taken from reference TRBV5-1 and TRBJ2-1): KAGVTQTPRYLIKTRGQQVTLSCSPISGHRSVSWYQQTPGQGLQFLFEYFSETQRNKGNFPGRFSGRQFSNSRSEMNVSTLELGDSALYLCASNLLLAGGYEEQFFGPGTRLTVL.